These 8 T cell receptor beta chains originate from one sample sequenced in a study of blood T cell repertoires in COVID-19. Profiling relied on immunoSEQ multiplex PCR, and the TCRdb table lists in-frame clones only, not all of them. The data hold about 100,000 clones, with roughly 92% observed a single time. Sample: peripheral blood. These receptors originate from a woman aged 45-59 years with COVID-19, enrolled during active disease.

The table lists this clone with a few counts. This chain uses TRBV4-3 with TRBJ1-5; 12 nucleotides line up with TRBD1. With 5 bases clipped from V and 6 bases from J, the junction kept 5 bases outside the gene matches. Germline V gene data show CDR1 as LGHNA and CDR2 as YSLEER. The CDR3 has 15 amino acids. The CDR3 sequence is CASSVGQGAGQPQHF. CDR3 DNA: TGCGCCAGCAGCGTGGGACAGGGGGCAGGTCAGCCCCAGCATTTT.

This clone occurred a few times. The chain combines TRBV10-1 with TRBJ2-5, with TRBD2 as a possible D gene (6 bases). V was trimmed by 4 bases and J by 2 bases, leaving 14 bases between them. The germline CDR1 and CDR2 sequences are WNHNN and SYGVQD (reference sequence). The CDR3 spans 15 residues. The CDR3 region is CASSALFAGQETQYF. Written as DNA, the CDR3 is TGCGCCAGCAGTGCCCTCTTCGCGGGGCAAGAGACCCAGTACTTC.

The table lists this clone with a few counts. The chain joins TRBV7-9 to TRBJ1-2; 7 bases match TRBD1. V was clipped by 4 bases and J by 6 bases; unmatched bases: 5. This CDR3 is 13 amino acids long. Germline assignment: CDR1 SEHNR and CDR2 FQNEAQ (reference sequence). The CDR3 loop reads CASSSTGYDGYTF. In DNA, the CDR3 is TGTGCCAGCAGCTCGACAGGGTACGATGGCTACACCTTC.

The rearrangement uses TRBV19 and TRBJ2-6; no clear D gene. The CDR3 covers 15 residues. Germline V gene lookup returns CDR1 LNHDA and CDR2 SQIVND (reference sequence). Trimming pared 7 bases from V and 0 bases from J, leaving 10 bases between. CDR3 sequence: CASTSPHSGANVLTF. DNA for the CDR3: TGTGCCAGTACCAGTCCCCACTCTGGGGCCAACGTCCTGACTTTC.

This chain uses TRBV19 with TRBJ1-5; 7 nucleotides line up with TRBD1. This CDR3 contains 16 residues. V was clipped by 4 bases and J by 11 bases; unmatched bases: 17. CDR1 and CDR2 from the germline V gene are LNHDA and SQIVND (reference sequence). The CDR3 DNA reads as TGTGCCAGTAGTAAAGGAGACAGAGGGGCAGGGGGGTCCCAGCATTTT. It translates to CASSKGDRGAGGSQHF.

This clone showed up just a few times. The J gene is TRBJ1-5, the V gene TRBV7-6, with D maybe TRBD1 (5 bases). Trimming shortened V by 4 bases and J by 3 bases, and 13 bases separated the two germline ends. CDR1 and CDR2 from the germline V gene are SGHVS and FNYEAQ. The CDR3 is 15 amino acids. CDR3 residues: CASSSGLGDNQPQHF. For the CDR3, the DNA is TGTGCCAGCAGCTCTGGGTTAGGGGACAATCAGCCCCAGCATTTT.

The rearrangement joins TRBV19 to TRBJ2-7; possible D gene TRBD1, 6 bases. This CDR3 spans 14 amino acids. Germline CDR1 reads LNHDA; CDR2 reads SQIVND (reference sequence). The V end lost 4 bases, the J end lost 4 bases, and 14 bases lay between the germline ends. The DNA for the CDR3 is TGTGCCAGTAGTAACCCGGACAGAAAATACGAGCAGTACTTC. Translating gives CASSNPDRKYEQYF.

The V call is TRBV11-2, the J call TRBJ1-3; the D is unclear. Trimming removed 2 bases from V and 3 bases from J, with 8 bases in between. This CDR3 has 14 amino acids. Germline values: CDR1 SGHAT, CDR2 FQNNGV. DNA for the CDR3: TGTGCCAGCAGCTTAAAGGAGAATGGAAACACCATATATTTT. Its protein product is CASSLKENGNTIYF.